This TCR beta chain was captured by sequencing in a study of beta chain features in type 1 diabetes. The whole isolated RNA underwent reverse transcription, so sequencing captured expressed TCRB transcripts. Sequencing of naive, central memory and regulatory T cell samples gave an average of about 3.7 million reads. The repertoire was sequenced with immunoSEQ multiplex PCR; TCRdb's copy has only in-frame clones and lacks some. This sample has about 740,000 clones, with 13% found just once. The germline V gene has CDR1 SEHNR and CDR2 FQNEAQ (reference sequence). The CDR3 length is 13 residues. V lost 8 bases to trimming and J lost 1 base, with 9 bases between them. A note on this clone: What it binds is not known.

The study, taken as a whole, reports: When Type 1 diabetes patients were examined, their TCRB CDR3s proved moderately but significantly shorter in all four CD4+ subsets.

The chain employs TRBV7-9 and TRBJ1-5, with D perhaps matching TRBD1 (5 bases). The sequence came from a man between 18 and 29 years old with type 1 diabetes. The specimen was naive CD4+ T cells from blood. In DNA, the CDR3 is TGTGCCAGCTGCAGGGACAGCAATCAGCCCCAGCATTTT. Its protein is CASCRDSNQPQHF.